The clone carrying this TCR beta chain was recorded many times. The source of the sample is a study of human T cells and chemical hapten exposure. The wider study: Predominantly women, the patients had alopecia areata, totalis or universalis.

The junction had 3 bases not matched to a gene; V was cut back by 6 bases and J by 4 bases. The CDR3 loop spans 15 amino acids. The library put unique molecular identifiers onto individual cDNA molecules. TCRdb fed the RACE reads into MiXCR, producing one record per CDR3 protein. This table has under 450,000 distinct CDR3 sequences, approximately 5% appearing once. Time point given: patch test 1, 2 weeks after DPC sensitization. The treatment is: therapeutic diphenylcyclopropenone sensitization with weekly scalp DPC. At every patch-test visit, blood was drawn before the patch test was applied. Total RNA was isolated from unfractionated whole blood.

The chain is built from TRBV12-3 or TRBV12-4 and TRBJ2-5; 15 bases are a match to TRBD2. The TCR comes from a woman aged 45-65 years with alopecia areata. Some clones in this sample may be carry-over from other donors' samples. Specimen: whole blood, collected in connection with sensitization to the hapten diphenylcyclopropenone (DPC). The CDR3 region is CASSGGLAGGETQYF. The CDR3 region has the DNA TGTGCCAGCAGCGGGGGACTAGCGGGAGGAGAGACCCAGTACTTC.